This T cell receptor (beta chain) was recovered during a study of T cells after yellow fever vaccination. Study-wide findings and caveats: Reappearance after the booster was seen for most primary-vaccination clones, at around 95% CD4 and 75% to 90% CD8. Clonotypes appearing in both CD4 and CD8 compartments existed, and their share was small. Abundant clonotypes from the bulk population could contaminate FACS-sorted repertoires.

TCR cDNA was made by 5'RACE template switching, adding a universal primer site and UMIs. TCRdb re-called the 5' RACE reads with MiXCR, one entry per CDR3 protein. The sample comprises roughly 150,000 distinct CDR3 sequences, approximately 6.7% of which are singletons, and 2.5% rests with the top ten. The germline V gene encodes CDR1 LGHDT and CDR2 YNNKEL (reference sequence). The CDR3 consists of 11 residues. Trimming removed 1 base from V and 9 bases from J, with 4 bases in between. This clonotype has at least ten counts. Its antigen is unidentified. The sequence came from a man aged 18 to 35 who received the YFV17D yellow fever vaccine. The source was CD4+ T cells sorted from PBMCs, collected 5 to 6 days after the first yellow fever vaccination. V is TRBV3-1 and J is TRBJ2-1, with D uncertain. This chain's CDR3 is CASSQAVEQFF. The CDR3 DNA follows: TGTGCCAGCAGCCAAGCTGTTGAGCAGTTCTTC.